The 18 T cell receptor beta chains given below trace back to one sample, sequenced in a study of cytomegalovirus exposure and HLA in healthy donors (dated by TCRdb to the late 2010s). The library was made by the immunoSEQ multiplex PCR assay. For the multiplex PCR, a mixture combining 60 forward primers for TCR Vbeta segments and 13 reverse primers for TCR Jbeta segments was used. Not all clones reach the TCRdb copy of this immuneACCESS table, which keeps in-frame sequences only. Checked studies attribute under half of the gap to unresolved V genes and leave the rest unexplained. The sample records roughly 150,000 clones, approximately 81% of which are singletons. The ten largest clones add up to approximately 0.98% of the sample. Sequenced input: PBMCs. These receptors were obtained from a man aged 30 to 45 in good health and CMV-seronegative.

V and J are TRBV9 and TRBJ2-2; a weak D match, TRBD1 (5 bases). CDR1 SGDLS and CDR2 YYNGEE come from the germline V gene. Trimming took off 5 bases at V and 4 bases at J, with 18 bases between the two ends. This CDR3 has 16 amino acids. CDR3 amino acids: CASSVTTGRGTGELFF. The CDR3, as DNA: TGTGCCAGCAGTGTCACTACAGGAAGGGGCACCGGGGAGCTGTTTTTT. The variable domain in full, with the rest retrieved from reference TRBV9 and TRBJ2-2, is DSGVTQTPKHLITATGQRVTLRCSPRSGDLSVYWYQQSLDQGLQFLIQYYNGEERAKGNILERFSAQQFPDLHSELNLSSLELGDSALYFCASSVTTGRGTGELFFGEGSRLTVL.

The gene calls are TRBV6-5 and TRBJ1-1, with D possibly being TRBD1 (6 bases). The CDR3 covers 13 residues. In germline, CDR1 is MNHEY, CDR2 SVGAGI. Trimming pared 10 bases from V and 3 bases from J, leaving 15 bases between. The CDR3 bases are TGTGCCACCTTTCGCAGGGGATACACTGAAGCTTTCTTT. It yields the protein CATFRRGYTEAFF.

This rearrangement joins TRBV6-5 to TRBJ1-1; 7 positions agree with TRBD1. V was clipped by 1 base and J by 3 bases; unmatched bases: 8. Germline CDR1 MNHEY, CDR2 SVGAGI. This CDR3 region has 16 residues. The CDR3 spells CASSYLLGGSDTEAFF. The CDR3 nucleotides are TGTGCCAGCAGTTACTTGTTAGGGGGCTCAGACACTGAAGCTTTCTTT.

The chain combines TRBV7-9 with TRBJ1-4, with TRBD1 as a possible D gene (5 bases). The CDR3 spans 16 residues. Germline CDR1 reads SEHNR; CDR2 reads FQNEAQ (reference sequence). Trimming removed 3 bases from V and 8 bases from J, with 19 bases in between. CDR3 residues: CASSFLAGGLGEKLFF. CDR3 nucleotide sequence: TGTGCCAGCAGCTTTTTGGCCGGGGGGTTAGGCGAAAAACTGTTTTTT.

The chain is built from TRBV7-7 and TRBJ2-5; D perhaps matches TRBD1 (6 bases). V was clipped by 5 bases and J by 3 bases, with 10 bases between them. The germline gives CDR1 SSHAT, CDR2 FNYEAQ (reference sequence). This CDR3 has 13 residues. The chain's CDR3 is CASSRGTKETQYF. The DNA for the CDR3 is TGTGCCAGCAGCCGAGGGACAAAAGAGACCCAGTACTTC.

This rearrangement joins TRBV12-5 to TRBJ2-7; 11 bases map to TRBD2. Germline CDR1 reads LGHNT; CDR2 reads FRNRAP. V lost 5 bases and J lost 1; bases outside the gene matches: 4. This CDR3 is 15 amino acids long. The CDR3 here is CASGIGTSGSYEQYF. CDR3 bases: TGTGCTAGTGGTATTGGGACTAGCGGTTCCTACGAGCAGTACTTC.

J is TRBJ1-2 and V is TRBV5-1, with TRBD1 as a possible D gene (6 bases). The CDR3 loop spans 15 amino acids. The V end was cut by 3 bases, the J end by 8 bases, with 20 bases between. The germline gives CDR1 SGHRS, CDR2 YFSETQ. CDR3 amino acids: CASSWGRAGVRGYTF. The CDR3 DNA reads TGCGCCAGCAGCTGGGGTAGGGCAGGGGTACGCGGCTACACCTTC.

The sample holds one count of this clone. The genes are TRBV2 and TRBJ2-3, with 11 bases fitting TRBD2. CDR1 SNHLY and CDR2 FYNNEI come from the germline V gene. J lost 5 bases, V lost 4 bases, and 5 bases had no gene match. CDR3 length: 15 amino acids. The CDR3 sequence is CASSATSGGGDTQYF. The CDR3 DNA reads as TGTGCCAGCAGTGCAACTAGCGGGGGTGGAGATACGCAGTATTTT.

The chain carries TRBV2 and TRBJ1-1; tentatively, D is TRBD1 (5 bases). The ends were cut back, 1 base at V and 4 bases at J, with 13 bases in the middle. CDR3 length equals 15 residues. Germline CDR1 is SNHLY and CDR2 is FYNNEI. The CDR3 spells CASSEEKGSVTEAFF. In DNA, the CDR3 is TGTGCCAGCAGTGAAGAAAAGGGGTCCGTCACTGAAGCTTTCTTT.

The chain uses TRBV27 and TRBJ1-5; 7 nucleotides match TRBD1. With V trimmed by 5 bases and J by 4 bases, 11 bases remained unmatched. This CDR3 comprises 16 residues. The V gene's germline CDR1 is MNHEY and CDR2 SMNVEV (reference sequence). CDR3 loop: CASSDTPDRRNQPQHF. The CDR3 nucleotides read TGTGCCAGCAGTGATACTCCGGACAGGAGAAATCAGCCCCAGCATTTT.

V and J are TRBV13 and TRBJ2-7, with D unresolved. The CDR3 runs to 13 residues. Trimming removed 2 bases at V and 2 bases at J, with 7 bases between. The germline V gene encodes CDR1 PRHDT and CDR2 FYEKMQ (reference sequence). The CDR3 sequence is CASSLWQAYEQYF. CDR3 sequence (DNA): TGTGCCAGCAGCTTATGGCAGGCCTACGAGCAGTACTTC.

This clone occurred a few times. This rearrangement joins TRBV6-1 to TRBJ1-5, with a tentative D call TRBD1 (5 bases). Looked up from germline, CDR1 is MNHNS and CDR2 is SASEGT. The CDR3 is 14 amino acids. Trimming cost V 7 bases and J 6 bases, with 16 bases left between them. CDR3 in amino acids: CASTSGGSAQPQHF. Here the CDR3 DNA reads TGTGCCAGCACCAGCGGGGGGTCGGCTCAGCCCCAGCATTTT.

The chain links TRBV7-9 to TRBJ2-3, with a tentative D call TRBD2 (5 bases). The CDR3 totals 14 residues. V was cut by 7 bases and J by 2 bases, with 13 bases left in between. CDR1 and CDR2 from the germline V gene are SEHNR and FQNEAQ (reference sequence). The CDR3 spells CASKSAADTDTQYF. The CDR3 DNA follows: TGTGCCAGCAAGTCAGCGGCCGACACAGATACGCAGTATTTT.

The CDR3: CASSSIRQSSYNSPLHF. The CDR3 DNA reads TGCGCCAGCAGCTCTATTCGACAGAGCTCCTATAATTCACCCCTCCACTTT. The chain uses TRBV5-1 and TRBJ1-6, with D possibly being TRBD1 (5 bases). V lost 3 bases and J lost 0, with 13 bases in between. The CDR3 is 17 residues long. The germline V gene has CDR1 SGHRS and CDR2 YFSETQ.

The V and J genes are TRBV10-3 and TRBJ2-2, with 10 nucleotides matching TRBD2. The CDR3 runs to 15 residues. The germline CDR1 and CDR2 sequences are ENHRY and SYGVKD. The V gene end was trimmed by 7 bases and the J gene end by 3 bases; junction bases not matched to a gene: 5. CDR3 protein: CAIKAGGPDTGELFF. The CDR3 DNA reads as TGTGCCATCAAAGCGGGGGGGCCGGACACCGGGGAGCTGTTTTTT.

The V call is TRBV27, the J call TRBJ2-1; 7 nucleotides agree with TRBD2. After removal of 6 bases from V and 2 bases from J, the junction contained 10 bases not matched to a gene. CDR3 length equals 16 residues. The germline CDR1 and CDR2 sequences are MNHEY and SMNVEV (reference sequence). CDR3 region: CASSPFAGVTYNEQFF. In DNA form, the CDR3 reads TGTGCCAGCAGCCCCTTTGCGGGGGTGACCTACAATGAGCAGTTCTTC.

J is TRBJ1-2 and V is TRBV9; a weak D match, TRBD1 (6 bases). The CDR3 is made up of 16 amino acids. Germline CDR1 reads SGDLS; CDR2 reads YYNGEE. Deletions cut 3 bases from V and 5 bases from J, with 20 bases between. CDR3 amino acids: CASSARTAPAQYGYTF. The CDR3 region has the DNA TGTGCCAGCAGCGCGCGGACAGCTCCAGCCCAGTATGGCTACACCTTC.

The chain links TRBV6-5 to TRBJ1-1; D call uncertain. From germline, CDR1 is MNHEY and CDR2 SVGAGI. The CDR3 has 14 residues. Between the trimmed V and J ends, which lost 4 bases and 1 base, there was a span of 10 bases. The CDR3 DNA reads as TGTGCCAGCAGTTCTTTCGACACGAACACTGAAGCTTTCTTT. Translated: CASSSFDTNTEAFF.